A single sample gave rise to the 28 T cell receptor beta chains below, sequenced in a study of long-term antiretroviral therapy in people with HIV. immunoSEQ v3.0 was run at survey level. Only in-frame clones appear in the TCRdb table, and some are missing; sequencing was by immunoSEQ multiplex PCR. The profile shows some 19,000 clones, roughly four fifths of them singletons. The sequencing used unsorted PBMCs, collected 2.2 years after starting antiretroviral therapy. The receptors here all came from a man aged 50 or older with HIV.

This chain joins TRBV2 and TRBJ1-4; D is undetermined. The CDR3 is 15 amino acids. The V and J ends lost 3 bases and 3 bases respectively, with 11 bases between them. The germline CDR1 and CDR2 sequences are SNHLY and FYNNEI. The CDR3 DNA reads TGTGCCAGCAGTGAGATTTGGGGATCTAATGAAAAACTGTTTTTT. Its protein is CASSEIWGSNEKLFF.

V is TRBV5-4 and J is TRBJ2-1, with a weak D call TRBD1 (5 bases). CDR1 SGHNT and CDR2 YYREEE come from the germline V gene (reference sequence). Trimming shortened V by 0 bases and J by 1 base, and 8 bases separated the two germline ends. This CDR3 is built from 15 residues. CDR3 in amino acids: CASSLGQLSYNEQFF. CDR3 coding DNA: TGTGCCAGCAGCTTGGGACAGCTTTCCTACAATGAGCAGTTCTTC.

The J gene is TRBJ2-7, the V gene TRBV14; D unclear. V gave up 2 bases and J gave up 0 bases, with 11 bases separating them. Germline V gives CDR1 SGHDN, CDR2 FVKESK. CDR3 size: 15 residues. CDR3 nucleotides: TGTGCCAGCAGCCAACTAGGCCTAAGCTCCTACGAGCAGTACTTC. Amino acids: CASSQLGLSSYEQYF.

The chain combines TRBV9 with TRBJ2-5, with D hard to call. Per germline, CDR1 SGDLS and CDR2 YYNGEE. V was trimmed by 0 bases and J by 1 base, leaving 10 bases between them. CDR3 length equals 15 residues. The DNA of the CDR3 is TGTGCCAGCAGCGTAGAACGGGTTTCCCAAGAGACCCAGTACTTC. This codes for CASSVERVSQETQYF.

V is TRBV18 and J is TRBJ2-7, with 10 nucleotides matching TRBD2. V lost 0 bases to trimming and J lost 7 bases; unmatched junction nucleotides: 6. CDR3 length equals 15 residues. Germline V gives CDR1 KGHSH, CDR2 LQKENI. The CDR3 sequence is CASSPPSGRAGEQYF. Written as DNA, the CDR3 is TGTGCCAGCTCACCACCGAGCGGGAGGGCCGGAGAGCAGTACTTC.

V is TRBV29-1 and J is TRBJ2-1; TRBD2 aligns across 13 bases. The CDR3 has 17 residues. Losses at the gene ends were 3 bases for V and 0 bases for J; bases not matched to a gene: 5. Per the germline V gene, CDR1 is SQVTM and CDR2 is ANQGSEA. In DNA, the CDR3 is TGCAGCGTTGAGGGGACTAGCGGGATAAGCTCCTACAATGAGCAGTTCTTC. It specifies CSVEGTSGISSYNEQFF.

The chain recombines TRBV28 with TRBJ2-7, with 8 bases fitting TRBD2. The CDR3 is made up of 14 amino acids. J gave up 3 bases and V 7 bases, and 8 bases lay outside the gene matches. CDR1 and CDR2 from the germline V gene are MDHEN and SYDVKM. The CDR3 DNA reads as TGTGCCAGCACCTCGGGGGGGGTACTCTACGAGCAGTACTTC. Translation: CASTSGGVLYEQYF.

This clone was counted between two and nine times. The rearrangement links TRBV28 to TRBJ1-5; no firm D call. The CDR3 runs 13 residues. The germline V and J ends were trimmed by 7 bases and 1 base, with 8 bases remaining between them. Germline CDR1 MDHEN, CDR2 SYDVKM. CDR3: CASTWRSNQPQHF. The CDR3, as DNA: TGTGCCAGCACATGGAGGAGCAATCAGCCCCAGCATTTT.

The chain is built from TRBV7-2 and TRBJ2-5, with TRBD2 matching over 10 bases. The CDR3 covers 15 residues. Germline lookup yields CDR1 SGHTA and CDR2 FQGNSA. Losses at the gene ends were 5 bases for V and 5 bases for J; bases not matched to a gene: 8. The DNA for the CDR3 is TGTGCCAGCAGCCATTCGGGACTAGCGTTGGAGACCCAGTACTTC. The encoded protein is CASSHSGLALETQYF.

There are a few counts of this clone. The J gene is TRBJ1-2, the V gene TRBV4-1; D is possibly TRBD1 (6 bases). Germline V gives CDR1 MGHRA, CDR2 YSYEKL. V shed 5 bases and J shed 4 bases, with 17 bases lying between them. This CDR3 comprises 15 residues. The CDR3 DNA reads as TGCGCCAGCAGCGAGGGCCCGGGGGCCTCCTATGGCTACACCTTC. The encoded protein is CASSEGPGASYGYTF.

This clone came up a few times. The CDR3 spells CASRATGSAYGYTF. For the CDR3, the DNA is TGTGCCAGCAGGGCGACAGGGTCGGCGTATGGCTACACCTTC. This rearrangement joins TRBV6-5 to TRBJ1-2, with TRBD1 matching 7 bases. The V gene's germline CDR1 is MNHEY and CDR2 SVGAGI. CDR3 length: 14 residues. J gave up 5 bases and V 6 bases, and 9 bases lay outside the gene matches.

Only one count was recorded for this clone. The chain carries TRBV9 and TRBJ1-2, with D unclear. The V end lost 4 bases, the J end lost 4 bases, and 8 bases lay between the germline ends. The CDR3 loop spans 12 amino acids. Germline V gene lookup returns CDR1 SGDLS and CDR2 YYNGEE. For the CDR3, the DNA is TGTGCCAGCAGCCGCGATACCTATGGCTACACCTTC. As protein: CASSRDTYGYTF.

V is TRBV28 and J is TRBJ1-5, with a tentative D call TRBD1 (6 bases). V was trimmed by 5 bases and J by 3 bases, leaving 14 bases between them. The CDR3 sequence is 15 residues long. Germline V gene sequence: CDR1 MDHEN, CDR2 SYDVKM. The CDR3 DNA reads as TGTGCCAGCAGTCAGTCCGGGACATACAATCAGCCCCAGCATTTT. Translated, it gives CASSQSGTYNQPQHF.

This chain links TRBV29-1 with TRBJ2-2, with a possible D match to TRBD2 (5 bases). Between the trimmed V and J ends, which lost 4 bases and 2 bases, there was a span of 14 bases. The CDR3 totals 15 residues. Germline lookup yields CDR1 SQVTM and CDR2 ANQGSEA. CDR3 sequence: CSVVVAGINTGELFF. The CDR3, as DNA: TGCAGCGTTGTAGTGGCGGGTATAAACACCGGGGAGCTGTTTTTT.

The rearrangement joins TRBV5-1 to TRBJ2-3, with TRBD2 identical over 12 bases. V lost 4 bases and J lost 5; bases outside the gene matches: 8. The CDR3 loop spans 16 amino acids. From germline, CDR1 is SGHRS and CDR2 YFSETQ. CDR3: CASSRQLAGGQDTQYF. CDR3 DNA: TGCGCCAGCAGCCGACAGCTAGCGGGGGGGCAAGATACGCAGTATTTT.

This clone was counted between two and nine times. This chain connects TRBV7-9 to TRBJ2-7; TRBD2 matches at 9 bases. CDR3 length: 16 residues. The V gene's germline CDR1 is SEHNR and CDR2 FQNEAQ (reference sequence). The V gene end was trimmed by 3 bases and the J gene end by 2 bases; junction bases not matched to a gene: 8. The CDR3 DNA follows: TGTGCCAGCAGCTTCCGAGCGGGGGGCCCCACCTACGAGCAGTACTTC. It translates to CASSFRAGGPTYEQYF.

V is TRBV5-1 and J is TRBJ2-2; D is possibly TRBD2 (5 bases). The CDR3 runs to 13 residues. Germline V gene data show CDR1 as SGHRS and CDR2 as YFSETQ. Trimming left V 4 bases short and J 7 bases short, with 11 bases between. This chain's CDR3 is CASSRESVGELFF. The CDR3 DNA is TGCGCCAGCAGCCGGGAATCCGTCGGGGAGCTGTTTTTT. The variable domain in full, with the rest retrieved from reference TRBV5-1 and TRBJ2-2, is KAGVTQTPRYLIKTRGQQVTLSCSPISGHRSVSWYQQTPGQGLQFLFEYFSETQRNKGNFPGRFSGRQFSNSRSEMNVSTLELGDSALYLCASSRESVGELFFGEGSRLTVL.

The CDR3 DNA reads TGCGCCAGCAGCTCGGGCACGACCGACAGCGCCCAGGGGGAAAAACTGTTTTTT. It codes for CASSSGTTDSAQGEKLFF. The chain combines TRBV5-1 with TRBJ1-4; TRBD1 is a possible D gene (6 bases). Trimming shortened V by 3 bases and J by 8 bases, and 26 bases separated the two germline ends. The length of the CDR3 is 18 residues. Germline V lookup: CDR1 SGHRS, CDR2 YFSETQ.

This rearrangement joins TRBV5-1 to TRBJ2-1, with 8 bases aligning to TRBD1. Germline values: CDR1 SGHRS, CDR2 YFSETQ. The CDR3 has 15 residues. J was trimmed by 5 bases and V by 4 bases; bases with no gene match: 8. CDR3 nucleotide sequence: TGCGCCAGCAGCCCAACGGACAGGGAGAACAATGAGCAGTTCTTC. Translated, it gives CASSPTDRENNEQFF.

This rearrangement joins TRBV4-1 to TRBJ2-2, with D possibly being TRBD1 or TRBD2 (6 bases each). This CDR3 region has 14 residues. Per germline, CDR1 MGHRA and CDR2 YSYEKL. V shed 4 bases and J shed 5 bases, with 11 bases lying between them. The CDR3 sequence is CASSPGGGTGELFF. CDR3 sequence (DNA): TGCGCCAGCAGCCCCGGAGGGGGGACCGGGGAGCTGTTTTTT.

The chain recombines TRBV5-1 with TRBJ2-7; D not certain. The CDR3 spans 13 residues. The germline V gene has CDR1 SGHRS and CDR2 YFSETQ. Trimming stripped 0 bases from V and 3 bases from J, with 7 bases between. As DNA, the CDR3 is TGCGCCAGCAGCTTGGGGTCATTCTACGAGCAGTACTTC. Residues: CASSLGSFYEQYF.

V is TRBV7-9 and J is TRBJ2-2; weak D call: TRBD1 (6 bases). Germline-derived CDR1 and CDR2 are SEHNR and FQNEAQ (reference sequence). The V end lost 2 bases, the J end lost 3 bases, and 10 bases lay between the germline ends. CDR3 size: 15 residues. The CDR3 DNA reads as TGTGCCAGCAGCTTACACCCAGGGGACACCGGGGAGCTGTTTTTT. Translated: CASSLHPGDTGELFF. Full variable domain (outside the CDR3, taken from reference TRBV7-9 and TRBJ2-2): DTGVSQNPRHKITKRGQNVTFRCDPISEHNRLYWYRQTLGQGPEFLTYFQNEAQLEKSRLLSDRFSAERPKGSFSTLEIQRTEQGDSAMYLCASSLHPGDTGELFFGEGSRLTVL.

CDR3 region: CASSARSQGPNEKLFF. The CDR3 region has the DNA TGCGCCAGCAGCGCCCGATCGCAGGGTCCTAATGAAAAACTGTTTTTT. This sequence joins TRBV4-1 and TRBJ1-4, with TRBD1 as a possible D gene (5 bases). CDR1 is MGHRA, CDR2 YSYEKL, per germline. V dropped 5 bases and J dropped 3 bases, with 16 bases sitting between them. CDR3 length: 16 amino acids.

This clone was found once. The chain links TRBV5-1 to TRBJ2-5; D remains ambiguous. This CDR3 has 13 residues. V lost 0 bases and J lost 1, with 4 bases in between. The germline CDR1 and CDR2 sequences are SGHRS and YFSETQ. CDR3 bases: TGCGCCAGCAGCTTGGAGCCCCAAGAGACCCAGTACTTC. The encoded protein is CASSLEPQETQYF.

About this clone itself: The same CDR3 can be traced to other DNA sequences in this sample. The CDR3 DNA reads TGTGCCAGCAGCTCCGGGACAGACTACGAGCAGTACTTC. It codes for CASSSGTDYEQYF. The chain links TRBV7-9 to TRBJ2-7, with 7 bases fitting TRBD1. This CDR3 comprises 13 residues. Germline V gene sequence: CDR1 SEHNR, CDR2 FQNEAQ (reference sequence). Trimming at V came to 4 bases and at J to 3 bases, leaving 3 bases not matched to a gene.

This chain joins TRBV19 and TRBJ2-3; 14 nucleotides agree with TRBD2. The V segment lost 4 bases and the J segment 6 bases; nucleotides outside the gene matches: 6. Germline loops: CDR1 LNHDA, CDR2 SQIVND (reference sequence). The CDR3 is 16 amino acids. CDR3 in amino acids: CASSKWTSGRSDTQYF. CDR3 DNA sequence: TGTGCCAGTAGTAAGTGGACTAGCGGGAGGTCGGATACGCAGTATTTT.

This clone was seen only once. This chain connects TRBV19 to TRBJ2-7, with 9 bases identical to TRBD1. There are 15 residues in the CDR3. The germline gives CDR1 LNHDA, CDR2 SQIVND (reference sequence). Trimming at V came to 4 bases and at J to 5 bases, leaving 9 bases not matched to a gene. CDR3 protein: CASSTGTGYLDEQYF. The CDR3 DNA sequence: TGTGCCAGTAGTACCGGGACAGGGTATCTAGACGAGCAGTACTTC.

The chain is built from TRBV7-8 and TRBJ2-1; D could derive from TRBD1 or TRBD2 (5 bases each). Germline CDR1 is SGHVS and CDR2 is FQNEAQ. V shed 5 bases and J shed 9 bases, with 17 bases lying between them. The CDR3 is made up of 14 amino acids. The CDR3 loop reads CASSRDRHTSEQFF. CDR3 sequence (DNA): TGTGCCAGCAGCAGGGACCGACATACAAGTGAGCAGTTCTTC.